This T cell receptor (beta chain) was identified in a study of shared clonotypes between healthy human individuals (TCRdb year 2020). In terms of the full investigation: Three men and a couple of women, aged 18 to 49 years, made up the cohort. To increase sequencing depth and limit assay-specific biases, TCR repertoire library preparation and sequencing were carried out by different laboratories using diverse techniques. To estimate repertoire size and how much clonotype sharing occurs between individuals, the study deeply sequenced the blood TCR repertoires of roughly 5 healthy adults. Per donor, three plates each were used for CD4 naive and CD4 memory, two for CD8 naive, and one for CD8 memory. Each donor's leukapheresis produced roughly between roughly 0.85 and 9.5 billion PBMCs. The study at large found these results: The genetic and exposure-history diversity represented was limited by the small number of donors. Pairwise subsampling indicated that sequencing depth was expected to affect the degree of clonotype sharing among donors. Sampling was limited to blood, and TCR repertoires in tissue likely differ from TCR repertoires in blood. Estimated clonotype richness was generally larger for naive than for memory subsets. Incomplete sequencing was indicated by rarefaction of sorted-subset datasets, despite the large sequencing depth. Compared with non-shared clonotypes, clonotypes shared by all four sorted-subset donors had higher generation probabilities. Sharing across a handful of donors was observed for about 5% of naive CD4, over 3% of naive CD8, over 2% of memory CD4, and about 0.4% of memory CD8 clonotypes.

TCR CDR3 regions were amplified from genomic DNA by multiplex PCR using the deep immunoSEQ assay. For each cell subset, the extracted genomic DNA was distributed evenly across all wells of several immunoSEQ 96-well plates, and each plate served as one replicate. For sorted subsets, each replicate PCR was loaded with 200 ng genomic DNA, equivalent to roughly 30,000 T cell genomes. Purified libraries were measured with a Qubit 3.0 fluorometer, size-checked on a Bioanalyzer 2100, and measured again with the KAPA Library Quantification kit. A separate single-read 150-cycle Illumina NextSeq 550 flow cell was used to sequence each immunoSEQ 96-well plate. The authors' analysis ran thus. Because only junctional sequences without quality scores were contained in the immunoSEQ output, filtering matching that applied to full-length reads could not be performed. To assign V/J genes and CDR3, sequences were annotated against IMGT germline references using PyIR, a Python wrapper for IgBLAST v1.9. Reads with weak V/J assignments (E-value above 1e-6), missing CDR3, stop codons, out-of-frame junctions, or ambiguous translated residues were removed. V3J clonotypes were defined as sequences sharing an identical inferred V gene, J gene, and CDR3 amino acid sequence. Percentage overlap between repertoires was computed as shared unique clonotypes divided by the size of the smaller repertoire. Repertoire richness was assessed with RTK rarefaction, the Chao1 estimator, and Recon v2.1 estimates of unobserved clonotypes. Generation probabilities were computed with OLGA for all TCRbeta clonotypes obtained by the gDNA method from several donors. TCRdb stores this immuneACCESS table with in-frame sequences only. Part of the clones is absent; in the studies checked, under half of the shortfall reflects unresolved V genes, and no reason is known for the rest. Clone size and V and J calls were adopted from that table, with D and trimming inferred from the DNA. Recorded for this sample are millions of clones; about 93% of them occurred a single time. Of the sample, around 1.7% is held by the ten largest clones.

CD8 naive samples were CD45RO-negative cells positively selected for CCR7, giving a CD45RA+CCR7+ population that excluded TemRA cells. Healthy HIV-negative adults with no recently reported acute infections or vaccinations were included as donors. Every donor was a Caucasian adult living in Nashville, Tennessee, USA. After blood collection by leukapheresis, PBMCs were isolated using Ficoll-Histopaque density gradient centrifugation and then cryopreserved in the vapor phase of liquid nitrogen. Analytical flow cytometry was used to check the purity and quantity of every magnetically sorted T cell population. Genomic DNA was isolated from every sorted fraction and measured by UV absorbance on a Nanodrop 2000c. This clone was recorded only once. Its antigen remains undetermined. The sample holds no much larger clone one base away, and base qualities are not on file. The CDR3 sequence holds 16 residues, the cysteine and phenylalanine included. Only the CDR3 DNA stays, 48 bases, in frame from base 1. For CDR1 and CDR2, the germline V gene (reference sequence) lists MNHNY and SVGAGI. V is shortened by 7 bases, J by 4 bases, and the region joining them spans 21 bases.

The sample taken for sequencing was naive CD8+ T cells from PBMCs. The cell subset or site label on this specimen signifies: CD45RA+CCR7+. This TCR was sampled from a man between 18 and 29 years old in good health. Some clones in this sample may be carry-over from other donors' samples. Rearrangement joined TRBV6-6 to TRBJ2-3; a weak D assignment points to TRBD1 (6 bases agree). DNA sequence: TGTGCCAGCAAACCAGAGAGGGGGAGTCCTCCAGATACGCAGTATTTT. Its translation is CASKPERGSPPDTQYF.